This T cell receptor beta chain was captured in a study of response to subunit inactivated influenza vaccine. TCRdb itself ran the RT-PCR reads through MiXCR, one entry per CDR3 protein. Here the sample spans around 600,000 distinct CDR3 sequences, around 10% being singletons. The CDR3 sequence is 15 residues long. V trimming: 8 bases; J trimming: 2 bases; junction bases outside the gene matches: 10. CDR1 SGHRS and CDR2 YFSETQ come from the germline V gene. This same sample was also part of a study on T cells expressing NK-cell markers. That source notes: What made the TCR beta cDNA was 5'RACE template switching with UMIs. Seven sequenced donors out of eight were HCMV-seropositive, one seronegative. These same clonotypes (in a few donors) also led the CD3+CD56-NKG2C+ fraction.

The V and J genes are TRBV5-1 and TRBJ2-1, with 7 positions matching TRBD2. Sequencing used PBMCs from blood, obtained on the day of vaccination. The TCR sequence derives from a man over 45 who received an inactivated influenza vaccine. CDR3 loop: CARVLAFNPYNEQFF. The CDR3 bases are TGCGCCAGGGTACTAGCGTTTAACCCCTACAATGAGCAGTTCTTC.